This is a list of T cell receptor beta chains from one sample in a study of blood T cell repertoires in COVID-19. TCRdb's copy holds only in-frame clones and misses some; the assay was immunoSEQ multiplex PCR. Of under 200,000 clones listed, around 88% are singletons. Input material: PBMCs or T cells enriched from blood (not recorded which). These receptors originate from a woman in her forties or fifties in a cohort exposed to, infected with or recovered from COVID-19 (not recorded which). The CDR3 runs from the conserved cysteine through the conserved F or W. D genes are given only for firm matches. Clone size is not always given. Where it is, it says once, few, many or a class for expanded clones.

j_gene: TRBJ1-5; d_gene: TRBD1; len: 13; abundance: NA; v_gene: TRBV28; CDR3aa: CASIGTDYQPQHF; CDR3nt: TGTGCCAGTATCGGGACAGACTATCAGCCCCAGCATTTT
j_gene: TRBJ2-2; d_gene: TRBD1; len: 16; abundance: NA; v_gene: TRBV19; CDR3aa: CASSVTGVGNTGELFF; CDR3nt: TGTGCCAGTAGCGTAACAGGGGTCGGGAACACCGGGGAGCTGTTTTTT
j_gene: TRBJ2-3; d_gene: TRBD2; len: 19; abundance: NA; v_gene: TRBV9; CDR3aa: CASSVEKGTSGSSTDTQYF; CDR3nt: TGTGCCAGCAGCGTAGAGAAGGGGACTAGCGGTTCTAGCACAGATACGCAGTATTTT
j_gene: TRBJ2-7; d_gene: TRBD1; len: 15; abundance: NA; v_gene: TRBV19; CDR3aa: CASSTSGTGGKEQYF; CDR3nt: TGTGCCAGTAGTACCTCCGGGACAGGGGGTAAGGAGCAGTACTTC
j_gene: TRBJ1-2; d_gene: NA; len: 11; abundance: NA; v_gene: TRBV2; CDR3aa: CASRRDYGYTF; CDR3nt: TGTGCCAGCAGGAGGGACTATGGCTACACCTTC
j_gene: TRBJ1-3; d_gene: TRBD1; len: 15; abundance: few; v_gene: TRBV2; CDR3aa: CASSEFRTGGNTIYF; CDR3nt: TGTGCCAGCAGTGAATTCCGGACAGGGGGAAACACCATATATTTT
j_gene: TRBJ1-2; d_gene: TRBD1; len: 16; abundance: NA; v_gene: TRBV27; CDR3aa: CASSFRDRGRNYGYTF; CDR3nt: TGTGCCAGCAGTTTCCGGGACAGGGGGAGGAACTATGGCTACACCTTC
j_gene: TRBJ2-2; d_gene: TRBD2; len: 13; abundance: NA; v_gene: TRBV14; CDR3aa: CASSRTSTGELFF; CDR3nt: TGTGCCAGCAGCCGGACTAGCACCGGGGAGCTGTTTTTT
j_gene: TRBJ1-6; d_gene: NA; len: 14; abundance: NA; v_gene: TRBV28; CDR3aa: CASSEGHKNSPLHF; CDR3nt: TGTGCCAGCAGTGAGGGACATAAAAATTCACCCCTCCACTTT
j_gene: TRBJ2-6; d_gene: NA; len: 15; abundance: NA; v_gene: TRBV28; CDR3aa: CASEKGPSGANVLTF; CDR3nt: TGTGCCAGCGAGAAGGGGCCCTCTGGGGCCAACGTCCTGACTTTC
j_gene: TRBJ2-3; d_gene: TRBD1; len: 15; abundance: NA; v_gene: TRBV29-1; CDR3aa: CSAKGGTGAADTQYF; CDR3nt: TGCAGCGCCAAAGGTGGGACAGGGGCAGCAGATACGCAGTATTTT
j_gene: TRBJ2-5; d_gene: TRBD2; len: 15; abundance: NA; v_gene: TRBV11-2; CDR3aa: CASSLGGGYRETQYF; CDR3nt: TGTGCCAGCAGCTTAGGGGGAGGGTATCGGGAGACCCAGTACTTC
j_gene: TRBJ1-5; d_gene: NA; len: 12; abundance: NA; v_gene: TRBV5-1; CDR3aa: CVLGGANQPQHF; CDR3nt: TGCGTCCTGGGGGGGGCCAATCAGCCCCAGCATTTT
j_gene: TRBJ2-3; d_gene: NA; len: 13; abundance: NA; v_gene: TRBV10-3; CDR3aa: CAISDRSTDTQYF; CDR3nt: TGTGCCATCAGTGACCGTAGCACAGATACGCAGTATTTT
j_gene: TRBJ1-4; d_gene: TRBD1; len: 16; abundance: NA; v_gene: TRBV14; CDR3aa: CASSQGDGTGWEKLFF; CDR3nt: TGTGCCAGCAGCCAAGGGGATGGGACAGGCTGGGAAAAACTGTTTTTT
j_gene: TRBJ1-5; d_gene: TRBD1; len: 16; abundance: NA; v_gene: TRBV28; CDR3aa: CASSPGTAVNNQPQHF; CDR3nt: TGTGCCAGCAGTCCAGGGACAGCCGTTAACAATCAGCCCCAGCATTTT
j_gene: TRBJ1-1; d_gene: NA; len: 12; abundance: NA; v_gene: TRBV7-9; CDR3aa: CASSLSNTEAFF; CDR3nt: TGTGCCAGCAGTCTCAGTAACACTGAAGCTTTCTTT
j_gene: TRBJ2-2; d_gene: NA; len: 15; abundance: NA; v_gene: TRBV10-2; CDR3aa: CASSEQGGDTGELFF; CDR3nt: TGCGCCAGCAGTGAACAGGGGGGGGACACCGGGGAGCTGTTTTTT
j_gene: TRBJ2-1; d_gene: NA; len: 17; abundance: once; v_gene: TRBV24-1; CDR3aa: CATSDLASPSSYNEQFF; CDR3nt: TGTGCCACCAGTGATTTGGCCAGTCCAAGCTCCTACAATGAGCAGTTCTTC
j_gene: TRBJ2-7; d_gene: NA; len: 14; abundance: NA; v_gene: TRBV19; CDR3aa: CASSSRGRAYEQYF; CDR3nt: TGTGCCAGTAGTAGTCGGGGGAGAGCGTACGAGCAGTACTTC
j_gene: TRBJ2-7; d_gene: NA; len: 14; abundance: NA; v_gene: TRBV15; CDR3aa: CATSSYQGSHEQYF; CDR3nt: TGTGCCACCAGCAGCTACCAGGGATCCCACGAGCAGTACTTC
j_gene: TRBJ1-6; d_gene: NA; len: 14; abundance: NA; v_gene: TRBV25-1; CDR3aa: CASTTGGLNSPLHF; CDR3nt: TGTGCCAGCACCACAGGAGGGCTGAATTCACCCCTCCACTTT
j_gene: TRBJ2-2; d_gene: TRBD1; len: 16; abundance: NA; v_gene: TRBV28; CDR3aa: CASSFGTVGLAGELFF; CDR3nt: TGTGCCAGCAGTTTTGGGACAGTTGGGTTAGCCGGGGAGCTGTTTTTT
j_gene: TRBJ2-3; d_gene: NA; len: 15; abundance: NA; v_gene: TRBV12-5; CDR3aa: CASGPGHGDTDTQYF; CDR3nt: TGTGCTAGTGGTCCGGGACATGGGGACACAGATACGCAGTATTTT